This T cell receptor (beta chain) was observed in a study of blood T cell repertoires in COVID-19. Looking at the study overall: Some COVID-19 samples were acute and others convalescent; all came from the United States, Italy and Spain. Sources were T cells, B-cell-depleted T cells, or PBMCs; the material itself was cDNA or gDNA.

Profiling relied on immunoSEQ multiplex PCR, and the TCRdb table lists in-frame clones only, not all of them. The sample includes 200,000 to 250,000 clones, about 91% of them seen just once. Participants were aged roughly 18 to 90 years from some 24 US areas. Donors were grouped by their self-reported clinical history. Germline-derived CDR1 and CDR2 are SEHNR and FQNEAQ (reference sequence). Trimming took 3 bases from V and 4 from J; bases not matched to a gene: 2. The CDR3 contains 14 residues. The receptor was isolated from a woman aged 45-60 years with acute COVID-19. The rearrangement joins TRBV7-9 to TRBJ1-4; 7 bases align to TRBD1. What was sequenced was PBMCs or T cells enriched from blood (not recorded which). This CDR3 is CASSLGQHNEKLFF. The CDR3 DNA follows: TGTGCCAGCAGCTTGGGACAGCATAATGAAAAACTGTTTTTT. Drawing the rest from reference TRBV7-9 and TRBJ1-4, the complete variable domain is DTGVSQNPRHKITKRGQNVTFRCDPISEHNRLYWYRQTLGQGPEFLTYFQNEAQLEKSRLLSDRFSAERPKGSFSTLEIQRTEQGDSAMYLCASSLGQHNEKLFFGSGTQLSVL.